One and the same sample provided the 23 T cell receptor beta chains below, sequenced in a study of cytomegalovirus exposure and HLA in healthy donors. The PCR employed 60 Vbeta primers together with 13 Jbeta primers. Libraries were prepared by immunoSEQ multiplex PCR; TCRdb keeps only in-frame clonotypes and omits some of them. This table lists under 70,000 clones. Material: PBMCs. These receptors were taken from a female donor in good health and CMV-seropositive.

The V and J genes are TRBV27 and TRBJ2-1; 8 bases are shared with TRBD2. V shed 3 bases and J 5 bases; nucleotides not matched to a gene: 6. The germline gives CDR1 MNHEY, CDR2 SMNVEV (reference sequence). The CDR3 totals 15 residues. CDR3: CASSFRQRGNNEQFF. CDR3 DNA: TGTGCCAGCAGTTTTCGGCAGCGGGGGAACAATGAGCAGTTCTTC.

V usage is TRBV18 and J usage is TRBJ1-1, with D possibly TRBD1 on 5 matching bases. The CDR3 extends over 13 amino acids. Germline CDR1 is KGHSH and CDR2 is LQKENI. Trimming stripped 3 bases from V and 1 base from J, with 6 bases between. In nucleotides, the CDR3 is TGTGCCAGCTCACCGACAGAGAACACTGAAGCTTTCTTT. Translated: CASSPTENTEAFF.

This sequence joins TRBV20-1 and TRBJ2-5, with D possibly matching TRBD1 (5 bases). In germline, CDR1 is DFQATT, CDR2 SNEGSKA (reference sequence). The CDR3 loop spans 11 amino acids. V shed 5 bases and J shed 5 bases, with 9 bases lying between them. The CDR3 is CSAAGRETQYF. As DNA, the CDR3 is TGCAGTGCTGCAGGGCGGGAGACCCAGTACTTC.

This sequence joins TRBV7-8 and TRBJ1-5; D gene unclear. Germline loops: CDR1 SGHVS, CDR2 FQNEAQ. V was shortened by 5 bases and J by 5 bases, with 10 bases between the two germline ends. CDR3 length: 13 amino acids. The CDR3 sequence is CASSLAIYQPQHF. For the CDR3, the DNA is TGTGCCAGCAGCCTTGCGATCTATCAGCCCCAGCATTTT.

This rearrangement joins TRBV10-3 to TRBJ1-2; no firm D call. Per germline, CDR1 ENHRY and CDR2 SYGVKD. The CDR3 contains 12 residues. V was clipped by 4 bases and J by 2 bases, with 5 bases between them. The CDR3 sequence is CAISAGNYGYTF. Written as DNA, the CDR3 is TGTGCCATCAGTGCGGGGAACTATGGCTACACCTTC.

The genes are TRBV6-1 and TRBJ2-7, with 7 bases that match TRBD1. Losses at the gene ends were 6 bases for V and 5 bases for J; bases not matched to a gene: 13. In germline, CDR1 is MNHNS, CDR2 SASEGT. The CDR3 is 15 residues long. Here the CDR3 reads CASSLTGEGWNEQYF. The CDR3 region has the DNA TGTGCCAGCAGCCTCACAGGGGAAGGCTGGAACGAGCAGTACTTC.

V usage is TRBV5-4 and J usage is TRBJ1-2; 7 positions agree with TRBD1. V was pared by 0 bases and J by 3 bases, with 8 bases of the junction left unmatched. From germline, CDR1 is SGHNT and CDR2 YYREEE (reference sequence). The CDR3 length is 16 residues. CDR3 region: CASSLGMGTDHYGYTF. CDR3 nucleotides: TGTGCCAGCAGCTTGGGTATGGGGACAGACCACTATGGCTACACCTTC.

A note on this clone: The junction differs from germline at one of its ends, possibly a read error. J is TRBJ1-5 and V is TRBV4-1; 9 nucleotides agree with TRBD1. Germline V CDR1 and CDR2: MGHRA, YSYEKL. The CDR3 runs 18 residues. The CDR3 sequence: CASSQISGTGNSNQHQHF. CDR3 nucleotides: TGCGCCAGCAGCCAAATCAGCGGGACAGGGAATAGCAATCAGCACCAGCATTTT.

The J gene is TRBJ2-7, the V gene TRBV15; no clear D. Germline assignment: CDR1 LNHNV and CDR2 YYDKDF (reference sequence). This CDR3 has 12 amino acids. V was cut by 0 bases and J by 6 bases, with 6 bases left in between. CDR3 coding DNA: TGTGCCACCAGCAGAGATCGGTTCGAGCAGTACTTC. It translates to CATSRDRFEQYF.

This rearrangement joins TRBV4-3 to TRBJ1-4, with D unresolved. In germline, CDR1 is LGHNA, CDR2 YSLEER. Trimming left V 0 bases short and J 0 bases short, with 11 bases between. The CDR3 spans 17 residues. CDR3 residues: CASSQDRLLTTNEKLFF. DNA for the CDR3: TGCGCCAGCAGCCAAGATCGACTTTTAACAACTAATGAAAAACTGTTTTTT.

The V gene is TRBV4-1, the J gene TRBJ2-1, with 7 bases lining up with TRBD2. Germline V gene lookup returns CDR1 MGHRA and CDR2 YSYEKL. The junction had 5 bases not matched to a gene; V was cut back by 4 bases and J by 2 bases. CDR3 size: 15 residues. The CDR3 coding sequence is TGCGCCAGCAGCCCGGGGCTAGCGGCCTACAATGAGCAGTTCTTC. This translates into CASSPGLAAYNEQFF.

The rearrangement links TRBV4-3 to TRBJ2-1; D may be TRBD2 (6 bases). This CDR3 has 17 amino acids. The V gene's germline CDR1 is LGHNA and CDR2 YSLEER. Trimming took off 3 bases at V and 0 bases at J, with 15 bases between the two ends. CDR3 in amino acids: CASSQGGGINSYNEQFF. DNA for the CDR3: TGCGCCAGCAGCCAGGGTGGAGGGATTAACTCCTACAATGAGCAGTTCTTC.

This chain connects TRBV14 to TRBJ2-7, with TRBD2 matching over 7 bases. Germline values: CDR1 SGHDN, CDR2 FVKESK. The CDR3 runs to 14 residues. V lost 4 bases and J lost 3; bases outside the gene matches: 6. The CDR3 reads CASSRGGLSYEQYF. The CDR3 DNA reads as TGTGCCAGCAGCCGGGGGGGTCTGAGCTACGAGCAGTACTTC. The whole variable domain, remainder taken from reference TRBV14 and TRBJ2-7, is EAGVTQFPSHSVIEKGQTVTLRCDPISGHDNLYWYRRVMGKEIKFLLHFVKESKQDESGMPNNRFLAERTGGTYSTLKVQPAELEDSGVYFCASSRGGLSYEQYFGPGTRLTVT.

The chain couples TRBV7-9 to TRBJ2-3; 8 nucleotides agree with TRBD1. The CDR3 has 15 amino acids. Germline values: CDR1 SEHNR, CDR2 FQNEAQ (reference sequence). The V and J ends lost 5 bases and 0 bases, in that order; junction bases with no gene match: 4. CDR3 coding DNA: TGTGCCAGCAGCATCGGGACAGGTAGCACAGATACGCAGTATTTT. Translating gives CASSIGTGSTDTQYF.

The chain carries TRBV27 and TRBJ2-6, with a tentative D call TRBD1 (7 bases). CDR3 size: 17 residues. V dropped 2 bases and J dropped 1 base, with 12 bases sitting between them. From germline, CDR1 is MNHEY and CDR2 SMNVEV (reference sequence). CDR3 loop: CASSLTQGRSGANVLTF. For the CDR3, the DNA is TGTGCCAGCAGTTTAACACAGGGGAGGTCTGGGGCCAACGTCCTGACTTTC.

The V call is TRBV14, the J call TRBJ2-1, with D possibly matching TRBD2 (6 bases). The V gene's germline CDR1 is SGHDN and CDR2 FVKESK. V was clipped by 5 bases and J by 4 bases, with 12 bases between them. The CDR3 sequence is 14 residues long. CDR3: CASSASRGYNEQFF. CDR3 DNA: TGTGCCAGCAGCGCATCCCGGGGGTACAATGAGCAGTTCTTC.

The chain carries TRBV28 and TRBJ1-2, with 7 positions matching TRBD1. The junction had 7 bases not matched to a gene; V was cut back by 10 bases and J by 5 bases. Germline CDR1 and CDR2: MDHEN and SYDVKM. The length of the CDR3 is 12 residues. CDR3 sequence reads: CATHRGRYGYTF. The CDR3 region has the DNA TGTGCCACCCACAGGGGACGTTATGGCTACACCTTC.

The rearrangement uses TRBV28 and TRBJ1-5; possible D gene TRBD1, 6 bases. CDR1 is MDHEN and CDR2 is SYDVKM in the germline V gene. The CDR3 extends over 15 amino acids. V was pared by 6 bases and J by 3 bases, with 15 bases between. CDR3 amino acids: CASSPGRGPNQPQHF. For the CDR3, the DNA is TGTGCCAGCAGCCCCGGCAGGGGCCCCAATCAGCCCCAGCATTTT.

CDR3 residues: CATSLGQGATNEKLFF. CDR3 DNA sequence: TGTGCCACCAGCCTGGGACAGGGTGCAACTAATGAAAAACTGTTTTTT. The chain links TRBV15 to TRBJ1-4; 9 bases are shared with TRBD1. J gave up 0 bases and V 5 bases, and 4 bases lay outside the gene matches. CDR1 and CDR2 (germline): LNHNV, YYDKDF (reference sequence). The CDR3 loop spans 16 amino acids.

CDR3 residues: CASRRGTVSGNTIYF. The CDR3 coding sequence is TGTGCCAGCAGACGGGGGACAGTCTCTGGAAACACCATATATTTT. V gene TRBV6-5 combines with J gene TRBJ1-3; 7 nucleotides align to TRBD1. This CDR3 is built from 15 residues. After removal of 6 bases from V and 0 bases from J, the junction contained 5 bases not matched to a gene. The germline V gene has CDR1 MNHEY and CDR2 SVGAGI.

V gene TRBV4-3 combines with J gene TRBJ2-7; 7 nucleotides line up with TRBD2. There are 14 residues in the CDR3. Trimming cost V 8 bases and J 4 bases; bases outside gene matches: 11. Germline-derived CDR1 and CDR2 are LGHNA and YSLEER. The CDR3 spells CASSKAGLGYEQYF. The CDR3 coding sequence is TGCGCCAGCTCCAAAGCGGGGCTTGGATACGAGCAGTACTTC.

This chain links TRBV19 with TRBJ2-5; tentatively, D is TRBD2 (5 bases). V was pared by 7 bases and J by 5 bases, with 17 bases between. The CDR3 contains 14 residues. Germline V gene data show CDR1 as LNHDA and CDR2 as SQIVND (reference sequence). DNA for the CDR3: TGTGCCAGTACCCCAGGTGGGAGCTTCGAGACCCAGTACTTC. Amino acid sequence: CASTPGGSFETQYF.

J is TRBJ1-5 and V is TRBV7-9, with 9 bases aligning to TRBD1. The germline gives CDR1 SEHNR, CDR2 FQNEAQ (reference sequence). Trimming cost V 4 bases and J 4 bases; bases outside gene matches: 5. The CDR3 runs to 15 residues. The CDR3 DNA sequence: TGTGCCAGCAGCTCTTCTGGACAGGGGAATCAGCCCCAGCATTTT. This translates into CASSSSGQGNQPQHF.